The 12 T cell receptor beta chains below come from one sample, sequenced in a study of molecular identifiers for immune sequencing clone quantification. TCRdb ran MiXCR on the PCR reads and lists one entry per CDR3 protein. The table records some 91,000 distinct CDR3 sequences, 20% to 30% of them present only once. The sequencing input was naive CD8+ T cells from blood, with Jurkat cell RNA spiked in. Subset described: FACS-sorted CD8+CD4-CCR7+CD45RA+ naive T cells. These receptors were obtained from a human donor in good health. Some libraries in this study had Jurkat cell RNA spiked in.

In the case of this clonotype: Because it lacks the conserved phenylalanine or tryptophan at the end, this CDR3 is likely a read error. The chain has TRBV20-1 and TRBJ2-1, with a tentative D call TRBD2 (6 bases). V lost 2 bases and J 0 bases, leaving 23 bases between the germline ends. The CDR3 consists of 19 residues. Germline V lookup: CDR1 DFQATT, CDR2 SNEGSKA (reference sequence). CDR3 DNA: TGCAGTGCTAGACCACTACCGGGACTTGCGATGAGCTCCTACAATGAGCAGTTCTCC. Its protein product is CSARPLPGLAMSSYNEQFS.

This clonotype was counted ten times or more. This chain connects TRBV20-1 to TRBJ2-7; D not resolved. CDR1 and CDR2 (germline): DFQATT, SNEGSKA (reference sequence). V was clipped by 3 bases and J by 5 bases, with 20 bases between them. There are 15 residues in the CDR3. This CDR3 reads CSASQQLTKKDEQYF. CDR3 DNA sequence: TGCAGTGCTAGTCAACAGCTCACGAAAAAGGACGAGCAGTACTTC.

The J gene is TRBJ2-7, the V gene TRBV19; 8 bases are a match to TRBD1. This CDR3 contains 13 residues. V shed 10 bases, J shed 3 bases, and the junction held 8 bases outside the gene matches. CDR1 LNHDA and CDR2 SQIVND come from the germline V gene (reference sequence). CDR3 amino acids: CATLDRELYEQYF. The DNA for the CDR3 is TGTGCCACCTTGGACAGGGAACTCTACGAGCAGTACTTC.

Ten or more counts support this clonotype. The genes are TRBV11-2 and TRBJ2-1; the D is unclear. V lost 5 bases, J lost 0 bases, and 5 bases lay in between. CDR3 length: 13 amino acids. The germline V gene encodes CDR1 SGHAT and CDR2 FQNNGV. CDR3 sequence: CASSPRSYNEQFF. In DNA, the CDR3 is TGTGCCAGCAGCCCCCGCTCCTACAATGAGCAGTTCTTC.

To note about this clonotype: Just one base apart from a much larger clone, this may be a read error. V usage is TRBV6-2 or TRBV6-3 and J usage is TRBJ1-1, with TRBD1 identical over 9 bases. This CDR3 is 14 amino acids long. Per the germline V gene, CDR1 is MNHEY and CDR2 is SVGEGT. CDR3 region: CASSKTGGGTEAYF. Written as DNA, the CDR3 is TGTGCCAGCAGCAAAACAGGGGGCGGCACTGAAGCTTACTTT.

This rearrangement joins TRBV5-1 to TRBJ2-3; tentatively, D is TRBD1 (5 bases). The germline V and J ends were trimmed by 10 bases and 2 bases, with 17 bases remaining between them. This CDR3 is built from 14 residues. Looked up from germline, CDR1 is SGHRS and CDR2 is YFSETQ. The CDR3 here is CAPKARTSTDTQYF. The CDR3 DNA follows: TGCGCCCCCAAAGCCCGGACATCCACAGATACGCAGTATTTT.

V usage is TRBV6-1 and J usage is TRBJ2-1, with a weak D call TRBD1 (5 bases). In germline, CDR1 is MNHNS, CDR2 SASEGT. CDR3 size: 13 residues. V lost 8 bases and J lost 8, with 16 bases in between. The CDR3 loop reads CASAYRRGDEQFF. The CDR3 DNA sequence: TGTGCCAGCGCATACAGAAGGGGCGATGAGCAGTTCTTC.

About this clonotype itself: A much bigger clone sits one base away, suggesting this may be a read error. This sequence joins TRBV18 and TRBJ2-3, with unresolved D. V lost 4 bases, J lost 6 bases, and 8 bases lay in between. CDR1 KGHSH and CDR2 LQKENI come from the germline V gene. CDR3 length: 12 residues. CDR3: CASSLGYDTQYF. The CDR3, as DNA: TGTGCCAGCTCACTAGGGTATGATACGCAGTATTTT.

This clonotype was counted at least ten times. The rearrangement joins TRBV19 to TRBJ2-7; D call uncertain. Germline V CDR1 and CDR2: LNHDA, SQIVND (reference sequence). This CDR3 has 15 amino acids. V was trimmed by 8 bases and J by 3 bases, leaving 20 bases between them. The DNA for the CDR3 is TGTGCCAGTTCCCCAAGCTCGGACGGTTTCTACGAGCAGTACTTC. Protein: CASSPSSDGFYEQYF.

This clonotype has a count of ten or more. The genes are TRBV7-6 and TRBJ2-2; D is possibly TRBD1 (5 bases). The CDR3 has 15 residues. From germline, CDR1 is SGHVS and CDR2 FNYEAQ. The V end lost 1 base, the J end lost 5 bases, and 11 bases lay between the germline ends. CDR3 in DNA: TGTGCCAGCAGCTTAGGGCCAGGGCAGACCGGGGAGCTGTTTTTT. Translated: CASSLGPGQTGELFF.

Concerning this clonotype: A clone one base away is much larger, so this may be a read error. The J gene is TRBJ2-2, the V gene TRBV4-1; no firm D call. Germline V gives CDR1 MGHRA, CDR2 YSYEKL. The CDR3 runs 13 residues. As DNA, the CDR3 is TGCGCCAGCAGCCAAGATAACACCGAGGAGCTGTTTTTT. Its protein product is CASSQDNTEELFF.

This clonotype was seen at least ten times. The chain employs TRBV27 and TRBJ2-5; 7 bases agree with TRBD1. Germline CDR1 is MNHEY and CDR2 is SMNVEV (reference sequence). The ends lost 5 bases at V and 1 base at J; junction bases unmatched: 4. The CDR3 sequence is 14 residues long. This CDR3 reads CASSPRGSQETQYF. Here the CDR3 DNA reads TGTGCCAGCAGTCCCAGGGGGTCCCAAGAGACCCAGTACTTC.